One and the same sample provided the 3 T cell receptor beta chains below, sequenced in a study of long-term antiretroviral therapy in people with HIV. Version v3.0 of the immunoSEQ assay ran at survey level. Method: immunoSEQ multiplex PCR; TCRdb's copy keeps in-frame clones and lacks some. The table lists around 30,000 clones, over 75% of them singletons, with 3.5% to 5% in the top ten. Sequencing used unsorted PBMCs, obtained 0.5 years after starting antiretroviral therapy. The receptors stem from a young woman with HIV.

The chain's CDR3 is CASSSTDYEQYF. Here the CDR3 DNA reads TGTGCCAGCAGCTCCACAGACTACGAGCAGTACTTC. The rearrangement uses TRBV7-2 and TRBJ2-7, with D hard to call. The CDR3 is made up of 12 amino acids. Germline V lookup: CDR1 SGHTA, CDR2 FQGNSA. V gave up 4 bases and J gave up 3 bases, with 7 bases separating them.

The chain combines TRBV28 with TRBJ1-1, with D perhaps TRBD1 (6 bases). V was shortened by 4 bases and J by 0 bases, with 18 bases between the two germline ends. CDR1 MDHEN and CDR2 SYDVKM come from the germline V gene. The CDR3 extends over 17 amino acids. The CDR3 loop reads CASSSLRGNFMNTEAFF. In DNA, the CDR3 is TGTGCCAGCAGTTCGCTCAGGGGAAATTTCATGAACACTGAAGCTTTCTTT.

This clone was detected only once. The V gene is TRBV19, the J gene TRBJ1-5; no firm D call. The CDR3 spans 15 residues. V was clipped by 1 base and J by 0 bases, with 7 bases between them. CDR1 is LNHDA, CDR2 SQIVND, per germline (reference sequence). In DNA form, the CDR3 reads TGTGCCAGTAGTATAGTTCCATATAGCAATCAGCCCCAGCATTTT. Translation: CASSIVPYSNQPQHF.